The 30 T cell receptor beta chains below come from one sample, sequenced in a study of neoadjuvant anti-PD-1 for oral cavity cancer. Time point noted: after neoadjuvant nivolumab, at surgical resection. Repertoires were generated with immunoSEQ multiplex PCR, while TCRdb's copy carries only in-frame clones and drops some. Seen here are some 30,000 clones, around four fifths observed once, and the top ten hold 3.4%. Material: PBMCs, obtained after nivolumab (anti-PD-1) treatment. The source of these receptors is a person aged 35 to 85 with oral cavity squamous cell carcinoma.

The J gene is TRBJ2-7, the V gene TRBV5-1, with TRBD2 as a possible D gene (6 bases). V was shortened by 5 bases and J by 5 bases, with 8 bases between the two germline ends. The length of the CDR3 is 11 residues. Germline CDR1 SGHRS, CDR2 YFSETQ. The chain's CDR3 is CASSSGDEQYF. The CDR3 DNA reads as TGCGCCAGCAGTTCGGGGGACGAGCAGTACTTC.

This rearrangement joins TRBV7-9 to TRBJ1-1, with D possibly being TRBD1 (5 bases). The length of the CDR3 is 15 residues. CDR1 and CDR2 from the germline V gene are SEHNR and FQNEAQ (reference sequence). The germline V and J ends were trimmed by 1 base and 4 bases, with 13 bases remaining between them. The CDR3, as DNA: TGTGCCAGCAGCTTAGGTGTAGGGGAAACCACTGAAGCTTTCTTT. Translation gives CASSLGVGETTEAFF.

J is TRBJ2-1 and V is TRBV10-3; D is perhaps TRBD2 (5 bases). CDR1 and CDR2 from the germline V gene are ENHRY and SYGVKD. The V end lost 0 bases, the J end lost 3 bases, and 12 bases lay between the germline ends. The CDR3 extends over 16 amino acids. CDR3 nucleotides: TGTGCCATCAGTGAGTCGAGTGGTAGCGACTACAATGAGCAGTTCTTC. This translates into CAISESSGSDYNEQFF.

This clone was seen only once. The genes are TRBV5-1 and TRBJ2-5; maybe TRBD1 (5 bases). Germline-derived CDR1 and CDR2 are SGHRS and YFSETQ. This CDR3 has 15 residues. V lost 4 bases and J 0 bases, leaving 13 bases between the germline ends. The CDR3 DNA reads as TGCGCCAGCAGCCCCCTGGGGCGGAACCAAGAGACCCAGTACTTC. This codes for CASSPLGRNQETQYF. The whole variable domain, remainder taken from reference TRBV5-1 and TRBJ2-5, is KAGVTQTPRYLIKTRGQQVTLSCSPISGHRSVSWYQQTPGQGLQFLFEYFSETQRNKGNFPGRFSGRQFSNSRSEMNVSTLELGDSALYLCASSPLGRNQETQYFGPGTRLLVL.

This clone showed up just a few times. This rearrangement joins TRBV6-5 to TRBJ1-1; a possible D gene is TRBD1 (6 bases). The CDR3 sequence is 13 residues long. Germline V CDR1 and CDR2: MNHEY, SVGAGI. With 2 bases removed from V and 4 bases from J, the gap between germline ends came to 8 bases. The CDR3 region is CASSYPGVTEAFF. As DNA, the CDR3 is TGTGCCAGCAGTTACCCAGGGGTCACTGAAGCTTTCTTT.

The rearrangement joins TRBV7-2 to TRBJ2-3; D gene uncertain. This CDR3 contains 12 residues. In germline, CDR1 is SGHTA, CDR2 FQGNSA. Trimming removed 2 bases at V and 4 bases at J, with 4 bases between. CDR3 protein: CASSLNPDTQYF. CDR3 DNA sequence: TGTGCCAGCAGCTTAAACCCAGATACGCAGTATTTT.

Here the CDR3 reads CASSLEPRGGGGDEQFF. CDR3 DNA sequence: TGCGCCAGCAGCTTGGAACCCCGCGGGGGCGGGGGCGATGAGCAGTTCTTC. The chain couples TRBV5-1 to TRBJ2-1; tentative D call: TRBD2 (7 bases). CDR3 length: 17 residues. Germline V gene sequence: CDR1 SGHRS, CDR2 YFSETQ. Trimming shortened V by 0 bases and J by 8 bases, and 21 bases separated the two germline ends. The full variable domain, completed using reference TRBV5-1 and TRBJ2-1, is KAGVTQTPRYLIKTRGQQVTLSCSPISGHRSVSWYQQTPGQGLQFLFEYFSETQRNKGNFPGRFSGRQFSNSRSEMNVSTLELGDSALYLCASSLEPRGGGGDEQFFGPGTRLTVL.

CDR3 nucleotides: TGTGCCAGCAGCCCTTCCCAGGGCAGGGTTAACACTGAAGCTTTCTTT. Protein product: CASSPSQGRVNTEAFF. The chain carries TRBV11-2 and TRBJ1-1; the D gene is possibly TRBD1 (5 bases). The V end was cut by 5 bases, the J end by 2 bases, with 18 bases between. The CDR3 contains 16 residues. CDR1 is SGHAT and CDR2 is FQNNGV in the germline V gene. The variable domain in full, completed from reference TRBV11-2 and TRBJ1-1, reads EAGVAQSPRYKIIEKRQSVAFWCNPISGHATLYWYQQILGQGPKLLIQFQNNGVVDDSQLPKDRFSAERLKGVDSTLKIQPAKLEDSAVYLCASSPSQGRVNTEAFFGQGTRLTVV.

This rearrangement joins TRBV9 to TRBJ1-6, with D unresolved. Germline V gives CDR1 SGDLS, CDR2 YYNGEE. CDR3 length equals 13 residues. V lost 0 bases and J lost 13, with 11 bases in between. The CDR3 loop reads CASSVEVKTPLHF. In DNA, the CDR3 is TGTGCCAGCAGCGTAGAGGTGAAGACCCCCCTCCACTTT.

This chain uses TRBV7-9 with TRBJ1-5; D not resolved. CDR3 length: 16 amino acids. Between the trimmed V and J ends, which lost 1 base and 4 bases, there was a span of 14 bases. Germline V CDR1 and CDR2: SEHNR, FQNEAQ (reference sequence). CDR3 DNA: TGTGCCAGCAGCTTAGGTAAGGAACTTCGGAATCAGCCCCAGCATTTT. Its protein is CASSLGKELRNQPQHF.

The V and J genes are TRBV2 and TRBJ2-1; 10 bases are shared with TRBD2. Germline lookup yields CDR1 SNHLY and CDR2 FYNNEI. This CDR3 contains 13 residues. The V segment lost 8 bases and the J segment 8 bases; nucleotides outside the gene matches: 6. CDR3 region: CASRGLARDEQFF. The CDR3 nucleotides read TGTGCCAGCCGGGGACTAGCGAGGGATGAGCAGTTCTTC.

This chain joins TRBV7-9 and TRBJ1-5, with no clear D. V was pared by 1 base and J by 3 bases, with 7 bases between. Germline CDR1 is SEHNR and CDR2 is FQNEAQ (reference sequence). There are 14 residues in the CDR3. This chain's CDR3 is CASSLGSFNQPQHF. For the CDR3, the DNA is TGTGCCAGCAGCTTAGGGAGTTTCAATCAGCCCCAGCATTTT.

The gene calls are TRBV5-1 and TRBJ1-2; 11 bases line up with TRBD1. J was trimmed by 5 bases and V by 3 bases; bases with no gene match: 15. This CDR3 spans 18 amino acids. Germline CDR1 is SGHRS and CDR2 is YFSETQ. The DNA for the CDR3 is TGCGCCAGCAGCTCGAGCCCTTCCGGGACAGGGGGTTCTTATGGCTACACCTTC. Translating it yields CASSSSPSGTGGSYGYTF.

This CDR3 is CASSWDFSSYNEQFF. The CDR3 DNA follows: TGCGCCAGCAGCTGGGATTTTAGCTCCTACAATGAGCAGTTCTTC. J is TRBJ2-1 and V is TRBV4-3; D unclear. In germline, CDR1 is LGHNA, CDR2 YSLEER. V shed 5 bases and J shed 0 bases, with 11 bases lying between them. CDR3 size: 15 residues.

This clone has only one observation. V is TRBV19 and J is TRBJ2-2, with D unclear. Germline V gene data show CDR1 as LNHDA and CDR2 as SQIVND (reference sequence). V was trimmed by 7 bases and J by 6 bases, leaving 18 bases between them. The CDR3 has 15 residues. The CDR3 region has the DNA TGTGCCAGTAAGCCGGATTTCGGCGAGGCCGGGGAGCTGTTTTTT. It is translated as CASKPDFGEAGELFF.

This sequence joins TRBV28 and TRBJ2-5, with D unresolved. Between the trimmed V and J ends, which lost 3 bases and 1 base, there was a span of 6 bases. This CDR3 contains 13 residues. Per germline, CDR1 MDHEN and CDR2 SYDVKM. CDR3 in amino acids: CASSFPPQETQYF. CDR3 sequence (DNA): TGTGCCAGCAGTTTCCCCCCCCAAGAGACCCAGTACTTC.

Here the CDR3 reads CASSRGVRQNEKLFF. The CDR3 DNA reads as TGTGCCAGCAGCCGGGGGGTGAGGCAAAATGAAAAACTGTTTTTT. J is TRBJ1-4 and V is TRBV6-5; a possible D gene is TRBD1 (5 bases). The germline V and J ends were trimmed by 6 bases and 5 bases, with 16 bases remaining between them. CDR3 length: 15 amino acids. Germline V gene data show CDR1 as MNHEY and CDR2 as SVGAGI.

This chain uses TRBV7-2 with TRBJ2-3, with 8 bases matching TRBD2. Germline CDR1 SGHTA, CDR2 FQGNSA. The CDR3 has 15 residues. Trimming at V came to 1 base and at J to 3 bases, leaving 3 bases not matched to a gene. This CDR3 is CASSLDGGGTDTQYF. For the CDR3, the DNA is TGTGCCAGCAGCTTAGATGGCGGGGGGACAGATACGCAGTATTTT.

This CDR3 is CASSLTGDNEKLFF. CDR3 DNA sequence: TGTGCCAGCAGCCTTACAGGGGACAATGAAAAACTGTTTTTT. The chain links TRBV28 to TRBJ1-4; TRBD1 agrees at 7 bases. With V trimmed by 6 bases and J by 5 bases, 6 bases remained unmatched. Germline V gene sequence: CDR1 MDHEN, CDR2 SYDVKM. This CDR3 comprises 14 residues.

The chain employs TRBV9 and TRBJ2-2; D is undetermined. The CDR3 totals 16 residues. V was trimmed by 0 bases and J by 5 bases, leaving 14 bases between them. Germline V gene data show CDR1 as SGDLS and CDR2 as YYNGEE. CDR3 DNA: TGTGCCAGCAGCGTAGGGCTTTCCCAAGGGACCGGGGAGCTGTTTTTT. As protein: CASSVGLSQGTGELFF.

The chain combines TRBV5-1 with TRBJ2-1; TRBD1 agrees at 8 bases. CDR1 and CDR2 (germline): SGHRS, YFSETQ. V dropped 4 bases and J dropped 8; count of bases not matched to a gene: 2. CDR3 length: 12 residues. The CDR3 spells CASSPTGDEQFF. Written as DNA, the CDR3 is TGCGCCAGCAGCCCGACAGGGGATGAGCAGTTCTTC.

This clone was recorded only once. The V call is TRBV7-2, the J call TRBJ1-1; no reliable D call. From germline, CDR1 is SGHTA and CDR2 FQGNSA. V was shortened by 1 base and J by 3 bases, with 12 bases between the two germline ends. The CDR3 totals 15 residues. The CDR3 nucleotides read TGTGCCAGCAGCTTAGTTGCGGGGTCGTACACTGAAGCTTTCTTT. Its protein product is CASSLVAGSYTEAFF.

CDR3 nucleotides: TGTGCCAGCAGTGGCCAGGGACCTTTTAATTCACCCCTCCACTTT. It codes for CASSGQGPFNSPLHF. The V and J genes are TRBV6-6 and TRBJ1-6; tentative D call: TRBD1 (5 bases). The CDR3 is 15 amino acids. The V gene's germline CDR1 is MNHNY and CDR2 SVGAGI (reference sequence). The V and J ends lost 5 bases and 6 bases respectively, with 14 bases between them.

The V gene is TRBV27, the J gene TRBJ1-6; TRBD1 agrees at 8 bases. V was clipped by 6 bases and J by 5 bases; unmatched bases: 12. The CDR3 has 17 residues. The germline CDR1 and CDR2 sequences are MNHEY and SMNVEV (reference sequence). The CDR3 spells CASSRLGQATHNSPLHF. The CDR3 nucleotides are TGTGCCAGCAGCCGACTGGGACAGGCGACCCATAATTCACCCCTCCACTTT.

The chain has TRBV19 and TRBJ1-5; tentative D call: TRBD1 (6 bases). This CDR3 spans 17 amino acids. Looked up from germline, CDR1 is LNHDA and CDR2 is SQIVND (reference sequence). The V gene lost 0 bases and the J gene lost 0 bases, with 12 bases spanning the gap. CDR3 sequence reads: CASSIDRGDISNQPQHF. CDR3 nucleotide sequence: TGTGCCAGTAGTATAGATCGGGGGGACATTAGCAATCAGCCCCAGCATTTT.

The chain employs TRBV7-8 and TRBJ2-5; D remains unclear. The CDR3 spans 11 residues. Trimming took off 8 bases at V and 5 bases at J, with 9 bases between the two ends. Germline CDR1 reads SGHVS; CDR2 reads FQNEAQ. CDR3 sequence reads: CASGLTETQYF. The CDR3 nucleotides read TGTGCCAGCGGATTGACGGAGACCCAGTACTTC.

The V gene is TRBV10-3, the J gene TRBJ2-1; tentative D call: TRBD2 (5 bases). Per germline, CDR1 ENHRY and CDR2 SYGVKD. V lost 7 bases to trimming and J lost 8 bases, with 15 bases between them. The CDR3 is 13 residues long. CDR3 region: CAIKEASFDEQFF. In DNA form, the CDR3 reads TGTGCCATCAAGGAGGCTAGTTTTGATGAGCAGTTCTTC.

J is TRBJ1-2 and V is TRBV11-2, with D hard to call. In germline, CDR1 is SGHAT, CDR2 FQNNGV. This CDR3 is built from 14 residues. The germline V and J ends were trimmed by 2 bases and 5 bases, with 12 bases remaining between them. The CDR3 bases are TGTGCCAGCAGCTTAAGTGAGGTTAGGTATGGCTACACCTTC. Translated: CASSLSEVRYGYTF. The full variable domain, its missing parts supplied by reference TRBV11-2 and TRBJ1-2, is EAGVAQSPRYKIIEKRQSVAFWCNPISGHATLYWYQQILGQGPKLLIQFQNNGVVDDSQLPKDRFSAERLKGVDSTLKIQPAKLEDSAVYLCASSLSEVRYGYTFGSGTRLTVV.

The chain combines TRBV5-6 with TRBJ1-4; perhaps TRBD1 as D (5 bases). V was pared by 4 bases and J by 8 bases, with 12 bases between. Germline V gives CDR1 SGHDT, CDR2 YYEEEE. This CDR3 contains 13 residues. This chain's CDR3 is CASSLGGREKLFF. The CDR3 DNA is TGTGCCAGCAGCCTCGGGGGGAGGGAAAAACTGTTTTTT.

The rearrangement uses TRBV7-9 and TRBJ1-6; D perhaps matches TRBD1 (6 bases). Trimming took 2 bases from V and 11 from J, leaving 16 bases between them. The CDR3 totals 15 residues. CDR1 is SEHNR, CDR2 FQNEAQ, per germline (reference sequence). The CDR3 spells CASSLTGAGVAPLHF. CDR3 in DNA: TGTGCCAGCAGCTTAACGGGGGCAGGGGTTGCACCCCTCCACTTT.